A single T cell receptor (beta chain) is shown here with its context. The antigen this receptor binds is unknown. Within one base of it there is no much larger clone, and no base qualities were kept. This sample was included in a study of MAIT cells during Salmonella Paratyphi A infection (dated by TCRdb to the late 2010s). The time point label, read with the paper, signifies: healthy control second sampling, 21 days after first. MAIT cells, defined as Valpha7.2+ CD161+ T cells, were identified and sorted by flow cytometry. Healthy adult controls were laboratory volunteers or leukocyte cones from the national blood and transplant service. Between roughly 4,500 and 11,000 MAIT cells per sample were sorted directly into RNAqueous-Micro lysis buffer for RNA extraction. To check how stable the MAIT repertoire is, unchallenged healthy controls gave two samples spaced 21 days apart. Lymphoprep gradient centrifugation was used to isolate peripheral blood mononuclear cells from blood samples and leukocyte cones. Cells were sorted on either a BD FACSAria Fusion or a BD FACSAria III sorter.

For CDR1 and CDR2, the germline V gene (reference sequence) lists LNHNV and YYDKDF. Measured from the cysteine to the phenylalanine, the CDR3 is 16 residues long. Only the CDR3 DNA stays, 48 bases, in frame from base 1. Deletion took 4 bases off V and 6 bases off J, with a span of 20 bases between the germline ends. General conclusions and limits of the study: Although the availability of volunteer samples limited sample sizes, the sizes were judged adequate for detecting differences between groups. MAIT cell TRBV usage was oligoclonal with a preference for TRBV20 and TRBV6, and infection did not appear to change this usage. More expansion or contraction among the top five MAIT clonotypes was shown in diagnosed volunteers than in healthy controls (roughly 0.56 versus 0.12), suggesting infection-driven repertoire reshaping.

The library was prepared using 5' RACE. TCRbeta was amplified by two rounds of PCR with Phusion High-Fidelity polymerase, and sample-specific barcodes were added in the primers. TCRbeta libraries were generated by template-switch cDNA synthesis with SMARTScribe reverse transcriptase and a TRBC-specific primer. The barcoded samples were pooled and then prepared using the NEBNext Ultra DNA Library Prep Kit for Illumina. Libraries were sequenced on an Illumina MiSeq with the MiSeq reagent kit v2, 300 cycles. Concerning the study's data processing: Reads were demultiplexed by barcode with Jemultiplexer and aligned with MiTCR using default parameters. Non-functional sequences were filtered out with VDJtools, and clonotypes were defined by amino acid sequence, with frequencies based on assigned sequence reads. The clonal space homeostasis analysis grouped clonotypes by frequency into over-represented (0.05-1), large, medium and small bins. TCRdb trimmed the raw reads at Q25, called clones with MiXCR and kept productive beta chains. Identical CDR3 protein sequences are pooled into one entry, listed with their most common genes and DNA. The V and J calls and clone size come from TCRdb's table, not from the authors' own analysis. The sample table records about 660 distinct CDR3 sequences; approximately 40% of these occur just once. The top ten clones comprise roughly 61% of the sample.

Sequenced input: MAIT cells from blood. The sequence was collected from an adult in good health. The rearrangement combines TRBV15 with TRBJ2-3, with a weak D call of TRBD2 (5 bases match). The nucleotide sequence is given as TGTGCCACCAGCAATAGCGATGGTGGAGGAATGGATACGCAGTATTTT. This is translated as CATSNSDGGGMDTQYF.